This TCR beta chain comes out of a study of beta chain features in type 1 diabetes. Background on the study: Healthy donors, compared against patients, showed similar age, gender and cell yields.

One heparinised blood draw averaging around 100 mL was given by each donor. Via the markers CD45RO/CCR7/CD25/CD127/CD95/CD27, stem cell-like memory, regulatory, central memory and naive CD4+ cells were sorted. The sequenced template was cDNA made from the entire isolated RNA. The read count averaged about 3.3 million across naive, central memory and regulatory T cell samples. Assay: immunoSEQ multiplex PCR; the TCRdb copy retains only in-frame clones and omits some. Of around 310,000 clones listed, approximately 10% were seen once; the top ten hold roughly 0.014%. This clone has a handful of counts. The CDR3 is made up of 14 amino acids. Germline V gene sequence: CDR1 SNHLY, CDR2 FYNNEI. Germline trimming cut 3 bases from V and 7 bases from J; bases unmatched to any gene: 7.

Material: naive CD4+ T cells from blood. The TCR was taken from a woman in her 30s in good health. This chain links TRBV2 with TRBJ2-5; 8 bases are a match to TRBD1. In DNA, the CDR3 is TGTGCCAGCAGTGACGACAGGGGCCCGGGGACCCAGTACTTC. Amino acid sequence: CASSDDRGPGTQYF.